The 28 T cell receptor beta chains below were found in one sample sequenced in a study of blood T cell repertoires in COVID-19. Produced via immunoSEQ multiplex PCR; TCRdb's table is partial and in-frame only. Among approximately 200,000 clones listed, about 76% were seen once. Sequences were obtained from peripheral blood. The receptors derive from a woman in her thirties or forties with COVID-19, enrolled during active disease.

This chain connects TRBV7-3 to TRBJ2-1, with 10 bases identical to TRBD2. The V and J ends lost 0 bases and 9 bases, in that order; junction bases with no gene match: 8. CDR1 and CDR2 from the germline V gene are SGHTA and FQGTGA. This CDR3 spans 16 amino acids. CDR3 amino acids: CASSLTPAGGPAEQFF. The DNA for the CDR3 is TGTGCCAGCAGCTTAACCCCAGCGGGGGGGCCGGCTGAGCAGTTCTTC.

The chain recombines TRBV6-2 or TRBV6-3 with TRBJ1-1; a possible D gene is TRBD1 (6 bases). Germline V lookup: CDR1 MNHEY, CDR2 SVGEGT. The CDR3 has 12 amino acids. Between the trimmed V and J ends, which lost 6 bases and 5 bases, there was a span of 10 bases. CDR3 sequence (DNA): TGTGCCAGCAGCCAACAGGGTACTGAAGCTTTCTTT. It encodes CASSQQGTEAFF.

The rearrangement links TRBV11-2 to TRBJ2-7; possibly TRBD1 for D (5 bases). Trimming left V 5 bases short and J 0 bases short, with 11 bases between. The CDR3 totals 14 residues. Germline V gene sequence: CDR1 SGHAT, CDR2 FQNNGV. The CDR3 spells CASSLRTSSYEQYF. In DNA, the CDR3 is TGTGCCAGCAGCCTCCGGACAAGCTCCTACGAGCAGTACTTC.

J is TRBJ1-2 and V is TRBV5-4, with D possibly being TRBD1 (6 bases). The V end was cut by 7 bases, the J end by 4 bases, with 14 bases between. This CDR3 is 13 amino acids long. Germline V gene data show CDR1 as SGHNT and CDR2 as YYREEE (reference sequence). CDR3 nucleotide sequence: TGTGCCAGCCGGACAGCCTGGGGCTATGGCTACACCTTC. Protein product: CASRTAWGYGYTF.

The chain combines TRBV9 with TRBJ2-3; tentative D call: TRBD1 (6 bases). The CDR3 loop spans 15 amino acids. Germline V CDR1 and CDR2: SGDLS, YYNGEE. The V and J ends lost 3 bases and 2 bases respectively, with 13 bases between them. The CDR3 loop reads CASSAEGQLTDTQYF. DNA for the CDR3: TGTGCCAGCAGCGCCGAAGGACAGCTCACAGATACGCAGTATTTT.

The gene calls are TRBV10-3 and TRBJ2-2, with D perhaps matching TRBD2 (5 bases). The CDR3 has 13 residues. The germline CDR1 and CDR2 sequences are ENHRY and SYGVKD. The V gene lost 10 bases and the J gene lost 3 bases, with 12 bases spanning the gap. The DNA of the CDR3 is TGTGCCACCCGTCCGGAGGACACCGGGGAGCTGTTTTTT. It codes for CATRPEDTGELFF.

This clone has just a few counts. The chain combines TRBV5-4 with TRBJ2-5, with D perhaps matching TRBD2 (6 bases). The germline V gene encodes CDR1 SGHNT and CDR2 YYREEE (reference sequence). V was trimmed by 0 bases and J by 6 bases, leaving 12 bases between them. The CDR3 spans 14 residues. This CDR3 reads CASSLGGEVKTQYF. CDR3 bases: TGTGCCAGCAGCTTGGGAGGGGAGGTGAAGACCCAGTACTTC.

The chain employs TRBV28 and TRBJ1-5, with 8 nucleotides matching TRBD1. The CDR3 loop spans 15 amino acids. Per germline, CDR1 MDHEN and CDR2 SYDVKM. With 4 bases clipped from V and 4 bases from J, the junction kept 6 bases outside the gene matches. In DNA, the CDR3 is TGTGCCAGCAGTTCTCCGACAGGGGATAATCAGCCCCAGCATTTT. This translates into CASSSPTGDNQPQHF.

The chain combines TRBV7-3 with TRBJ2-1; 12 nucleotides agree with TRBD2. Germline V lookup: CDR1 SGHTA, CDR2 FQGTGA. J gave up 2 bases and V 5 bases, and 7 bases lay outside the gene matches. This CDR3 has 17 residues. In DNA, the CDR3 is TGTGCCAGCAGCCCAGTACTAGCGGGGGGTACCTACAATGAGCAGTTCTTC. This sequence encodes CASSPVLAGGTYNEQFF.

This clone was recorded only once. The CDR3 sequence is CASSLVGQGAGNTIYF. The CDR3, as DNA: TGCGCCAGCAGCTTGGTCGGACAGGGGGCTGGAAACACCATATATTTT. This chain uses TRBV5-1 with TRBJ1-3, with TRBD1 matching 10 bases. Germline values: CDR1 SGHRS, CDR2 YFSETQ. The V gene end was trimmed by 0 bases and the J gene end by 2 bases; junction bases not matched to a gene: 2. CDR3 size: 16 residues.

The J gene is TRBJ2-1, the V gene TRBV29-1, with D possibly matching TRBD1 (7 bases). The CDR3 loop spans 13 amino acids. Per the germline V gene, CDR1 is SQVTM and CDR2 is ANQGSEA. V shed 4 bases and J shed 6 bases, with 13 bases lying between them. CDR3 loop: CSVVRQGGNEQFF. Written as DNA, the CDR3 is TGCAGCGTTGTGAGACAGGGAGGCAATGAGCAGTTCTTC.

This clone was seen a single time. The rearrangement links TRBV5-5 to TRBJ1-6; D perhaps matches TRBD1 (6 bases). Germline CDR1 is SGHKS and CDR2 is YYEKEE (reference sequence). The CDR3 has 17 amino acids. V dropped 0 bases and J dropped 4 bases, with 14 bases sitting between them. In DNA form, the CDR3 reads TGTGCCAGCAGCTTGGGGACAGAGAATTCTTATAATTCACCCCTCCACTTT. Translating it yields CASSLGTENSYNSPLHF.

The V gene is TRBV4-1, the J gene TRBJ2-7, with D perhaps matching TRBD1 (5 bases). The CDR3 contains 15 residues. Germline V CDR1 and CDR2: MGHRA, YSYEKL. V lost 0 bases, J lost 3 bases, and 12 bases lay in between. The CDR3 DNA is TGCGCCAGCAGCCAAGATGACCGGCAGGGCTACGAGCAGTACTTC. Its protein is CASSQDDRQGYEQYF.

The chain has TRBV4-3 and TRBJ2-3; 7 bases agree with TRBD1. The CDR3 totals 16 residues. Trimming cost V 8 bases and J 1 base; bases outside gene matches: 12. The V gene's germline CDR1 is LGHNA and CDR2 YSLEER. The CDR3 sequence is CASALLGGKGTDTQYF. CDR3 bases: TGCGCCAGCGCCCTCTTAGGGGGCAAGGGCACAGATACGCAGTATTTT.

The count of this clone is one. This sequence joins TRBV9 and TRBJ2-3; D gene ambiguous. Per germline, CDR1 SGDLS and CDR2 YYNGEE. Trimming shortened V by 4 bases and J by 4 bases, and 10 bases separated the two germline ends. The CDR3 length is 13 residues. CDR3 coding DNA: TGTGCCAGCAGCTGGAGTCCCCCAGATACGCAGTATTTT. Protein sequence: CASSWSPPDTQYF.

CDR3 amino acids: CASRPQGREKLFF. The CDR3 DNA is TGTGCCAGCAGACCCCAGGGTAGAGAAAAACTGTTTTTT. The chain joins TRBV6-5 to TRBJ1-4; maybe TRBD1 (5 bases). Germline CDR1 and CDR2: MNHEY and SVGAGI. The CDR3 has 13 residues. V lost 6 bases and J 8 bases, leaving 13 bases between the germline ends.

The gene calls are TRBV9 and TRBJ2-1; 8 positions match TRBD2. Germline loops: CDR1 SGDLS, CDR2 YYNGEE. V lost 3 bases and J lost 4; bases outside the gene matches: 9. The CDR3 is 16 amino acids. This CDR3 is CASSAGAGLGYNEQFF. The CDR3 DNA reads TGTGCCAGCAGCGCTGGGGCGGGACTAGGATACAATGAGCAGTTCTTC.

The J gene is TRBJ1-1, the V gene TRBV15; no reliable D call. Germline assignment: CDR1 LNHNV and CDR2 YYDKDF (reference sequence). CDR3 size: 15 residues. V lost 0 bases and J lost 3, with 11 bases in between. The chain's CDR3 is CATSRDRVRDTEAFF. CDR3 nucleotides: TGTGCCACCAGCAGAGATCGAGTTCGGGACACTGAAGCTTTCTTT.

Comments on this clone: Distinct nucleotide sequences in the sample also encode this CDR3. The V gene is TRBV9, the J gene TRBJ1-5; D is ambiguous. CDR3 length: 15 residues. CDR1 and CDR2 (germline): SGDLS, YYNGEE. V lost 0 bases and J lost 1, with 8 bases in between. CDR3 sequence (DNA): TGTGCCAGCAGCGTAGGAGGGAGGAGCAATCAGCCCCAGCATTTT. Amino acids: CASSVGGRSNQPQHF.

The chain combines TRBV18 with TRBJ2-5; D gene unclear. Germline-derived CDR1 and CDR2 are KGHSH and LQKENI. V was shortened by 6 bases and J by 5 bases, with 13 bases between the two germline ends. The CDR3 has 13 amino acids. CDR3 in amino acids: CASSPTLTETQYF. The CDR3 nucleotides are TGTGCCAGCTCCCCGACACTGACGGAGACCCAGTACTTC.

This clone has a handful of counts. The V gene is TRBV30, the J gene TRBJ1-5; D call uncertain. Germline V gene sequence: CDR1 GTSNPN, CDR2 SVGIG (reference sequence). V dropped 2 bases and J dropped 0 bases, with 11 bases sitting between them. CDR3 length equals 15 residues. The CDR3 protein is CAWSLSGNSNQPQHF. In DNA, the CDR3 is TGTGCCTGGAGTCTATCGGGGAATAGCAATCAGCCCCAGCATTTT.

The rearrangement links TRBV9 to TRBJ2-3, with D unclear. V lost 2 bases and J 5 bases, leaving 12 bases between the germline ends. The CDR3 runs 14 residues. Germline loops: CDR1 SGDLS, CDR2 YYNGEE. The CDR3 DNA reads TGTGCCAGCAGCGTTAGTCCTCTAGGAGATACGCAGTATTTT. As protein: CASSVSPLGDTQYF.

The J gene is TRBJ1-4, the V gene TRBV3-1 (or the pseudogene TRBV3-2), with TRBD1 identical over 11 bases. Trimming took 4 bases from V and 6 from J; bases not matched to a gene: 4. CDR1 is LGHDT, CDR2 YNNKEL, per germline (reference sequence). CDR3 length: 15 residues. DNA of the CDR3: TGTGCCAGCAGCCTCCGGGACAGGGGGGATGAAAAACTGTTTTTT. This sequence encodes CASSLRDRGDEKLFF.

J is TRBJ1-2 and V is TRBV15, with D possibly being TRBD1 (5 bases). This CDR3 has 14 amino acids. With 0 bases removed from V and 4 bases from J, the gap between germline ends came to 9 bases. Germline loops: CDR1 LNHNV, CDR2 YYDKDF (reference sequence). The CDR3 coding sequence is TGTGCCACCAGCAGAGAGAAGGGGCCCTATGGCTACACCTTC. The encoded protein is CATSREKGPYGYTF. The full variable domain, with the rest looked up from reference TRBV15 and TRBJ1-2, is DAMVIQNPRYQVTQFGKPVTLSCSQTLNHNVMYWYQQKSSQAPKLLFHYYDKDFNNEADTPDNFQSRRPNTSFCFLDIRSPGLGDTAMYLCATSREKGPYGYTFGSGTRLTVV.

The V gene is TRBV7-6, the J gene TRBJ2-5, with 7 bases matching TRBD2. This CDR3 has 15 amino acids. From germline, CDR1 is SGHVS and CDR2 FNYEAQ. Trimming at V came to 5 bases and at J to 7 bases, leaving 13 bases not matched to a gene. The CDR3 nucleotides read TGTGCCAGCAGCCATAGACTAGCCGGTGGGGGGACCCAGTACTTC. It encodes CASSHRLAGGGTQYF.

V is TRBV2 and J is TRBJ1-3; the D is unclear. Trimming cost V 8 bases and J 0 bases, with 14 bases left between them. The CDR3 is 15 residues long. Germline assignment: CDR1 SNHLY and CDR2 FYNNEI. This CDR3 is CASGEGALSGNTIYF. CDR3 DNA: TGTGCCAGCGGGGAAGGAGCTCTCTCTGGAAACACCATATATTTT.

J is TRBJ1-1 and V is TRBV5-1; 9 bases line up with TRBD1. CDR1 and CDR2 from the germline V gene are SGHRS and YFSETQ. The CDR3 is 17 residues long. Trimming removed 4 bases from V and 0 bases from J; junction bases left unmatched: 10. The DNA of the CDR3 is TGCGCCAGCAGCCCTAGGACAGGGGTGGCCATGAACACTGAAGCTTTCTTT. Protein: CASSPRTGVAMNTEAFF.

The V and J genes are TRBV6-8 and TRBJ2-3; 11 bases are shared with TRBD2. CDR1 is MNHGY, CDR2 SAAAGT, per germline. Trimming removed 5 bases from V and 5 bases from J; junction bases left unmatched: 6. This CDR3 has 15 amino acids. The CDR3 DNA reads as TGTGCCAGCAGTGGTAGCGGGGGGGCAGGAGATACGCAGTATTTT. Encoded protein: CASSGSGGAGDTQYF.